Each of the 13 T cell receptor beta chains below was sequenced from the same sample in a study of T cell changes during pregnancy in multiple sclerosis. Method: immunoSEQ multiplex PCR; TCRdb's copy keeps in-frame clones and lacks some. The sample yields about 75,000 clones, more than 80% seen once. Specimen: peripheral blood, collected in the first trimester of pregnancy. The source of these receptors is a female donor in good health, enrolled as a control in a pregnancy study.

The chain couples TRBV19 to TRBJ2-1, with D perhaps matching TRBD1 (5 bases). V lost 5 bases and J 4 bases, leaving 9 bases between the germline ends. Germline V gene lookup returns CDR1 LNHDA and CDR2 SQIVND (reference sequence). The CDR3 sequence is 13 residues long. The CDR3 is CASSLTEYNEQFF. The CDR3 DNA reads TGTGCCAGTAGTTTGACAGAGTACAATGAGCAGTTCTTC.

V gene TRBV4-3 combines with J gene TRBJ2-2; D is undetermined. The CDR3 is 15 amino acids. Germline CDR1 and CDR2: LGHNA and YSLEER. The V end was cut by 0 bases, the J end by 7 bases, with 12 bases between. CDR3 sequence: CASSQDIRFYGELFF. The CDR3 DNA reads as TGCGCCAGCAGCCAAGATATACGATTCTACGGGGAGCTGTTTTTT.

This clone has just one count. The chain couples TRBV18 to TRBJ2-5; perhaps TRBD1 as D (6 bases). Trimming cost V 5 bases and J 2 bases, with 9 bases left between them. Germline V lookup: CDR1 KGHSH, CDR2 LQKENI. This CDR3 is 13 amino acids long. In DNA form, the CDR3 reads TGTGCCAGCTCAGGAGGACAGCAAGAGACCCAGTACTTC. Residues: CASSGGQQETQYF.

The chain employs TRBV6-4 and TRBJ1-6; D not resolved. V dropped 3 bases and J dropped 10 bases, with 13 bases sitting between them. The CDR3 sequence is 14 residues long. Germline V gene lookup returns CDR1 MRHNA and CDR2 SNTAGT. The CDR3 DNA is TGTGCCAGCAGTGAGTCCGCCGCGGGCTCACCCCTCCACTTT. This sequence encodes CASSESAAGSPLHF.

The genes are TRBV19 and TRBJ2-2; 8 nucleotides align to TRBD1. From germline, CDR1 is LNHDA and CDR2 SQIVND (reference sequence). The CDR3 sequence is 15 residues long. Trimming at V came to 7 bases and at J to 6 bases, leaving 10 bases not matched to a gene. CDR3 sequence (DNA): TGTGCCAGTAAGGAGCAGGGGGCGAGAGCCGGGGAGCTGTTTTTT. It codes for CASKEQGARAGELFF.

This clone showed up just once. The gene calls are TRBV5-1 and TRBJ2-7; D is ambiguous. The CDR3 covers 15 residues. CDR1 SGHRS and CDR2 YFSETQ come from the germline V gene. Trimming took 2 bases from V and 0 from J, leaving 12 bases between them. CDR3: CASSFDISISYEQYF. The CDR3 nucleotides read TGCGCCAGCAGCTTTGACATATCGATCTCCTACGAGCAGTACTTC.

The V gene is TRBV5-5, the J gene TRBJ2-7; unclear D gene. Germline values: CDR1 SGHKS, CDR2 YYEKEE (reference sequence). The CDR3 is 15 amino acids. Trimming took off 7 bases at V and 0 bases at J, with 17 bases between the two ends. The CDR3 nucleotides read TGTGCCAGCGCCACTACTACCGATAGCTCCTACGAGCAGTACTTC. This gives the protein CASATTTDSSYEQYF. Drawing the rest from reference TRBV5-5 and TRBJ2-7, the complete variable domain is DAGVTQSPTHLIKTRGQQVTLRCSPISGHKSVSWYQQVLGQGPQFIFQYYEKEERGRGNFPDRFSARQFPNYSSELNVNALLLGDSALYLCASATTTDSSYEQYFGPGTRLTVT.

The genes are TRBV4-1 and TRBJ2-3; TRBD1 aligns across 7 bases. CDR3 length: 15 amino acids. V lost 4 bases, J lost 3 bases, and 7 bases stayed unmatched. Germline V CDR1 and CDR2: MGHRA, YSYEKL. CDR3 DNA: TGCGCCAGCAGCCCTCGAAGACAGGGTACAGATACGCAGTATTTT. It specifies CASSPRRQGTDTQYF.

The rearrangement joins TRBV7-8 to TRBJ2-7, with TRBD1 matching 8 bases. There are 14 residues in the CDR3. The V and J ends lost 5 bases and 2 bases, in that order; junction bases with no gene match: 5. Per the germline V gene, CDR1 is SGHVS and CDR2 is FQNEAQ. CDR3 DNA: TGTGCCAGCAGCCCCGAACAGGGGGCCTACGAGCAGTACTTC. It codes for CASSPEQGAYEQYF.

This chain uses TRBV7-2 with TRBJ1-6; TRBD1 matches at 12 bases. This CDR3 region has 16 residues. After removal of 3 bases from V and 6 bases from J, the junction contained 3 bases not matched to a gene. Per germline, CDR1 SGHTA and CDR2 FQGNSA. The chain's CDR3 is CASSFRDRGPNSPLHF. In DNA, the CDR3 is TGTGCCAGCAGCTTCCGGGACAGGGGGCCTAATTCACCCCTCCACTTT.

The V and J genes are TRBV30 and TRBJ1-2; 9 nucleotides agree with TRBD1. With V trimmed by 0 bases and J by 4 bases, 0 bases remained unmatched. Germline V gene data show CDR1 as GTSNPN and CDR2 as SVGIG (reference sequence). The CDR3 length is 13 residues. CDR3 nucleotide sequence: TGTGCCTGGAGTGTACAGGGGGCCTATGGCTACACCTTC. Its protein product is CAWSVQGAYGYTF. The full variable domain, its missing parts supplied by reference TRBV30 and TRBJ1-2, is SQTIHQWPATLVQPVGSPLSLECTVEGTSNPNLYWYRQAAGRGLQLLFYSVGIGQISSEVPQNLSASRPQDRQFILSSKKLLLSDSGFYLCAWSVQGAYGYTFGSGTRLTVV.

The CDR3 DNA sequence: TGTGCCAGCAGTGATTTGACTAGCGGGAGGTCCGGCAATGAGCAGTTCTTC. This gives the protein CASSDLTSGRSGNEQFF. The chain recombines TRBV6-4 with TRBJ2-1; TRBD2 agrees at 13 bases. Trimming at V came to 3 bases and at J to 6 bases, leaving 8 bases not matched to a gene. The CDR3 has 17 amino acids. Germline V gives CDR1 MRHNA, CDR2 SNTAGT.

The chain couples TRBV27 to TRBJ1-1; 9 nucleotides agree with TRBD1. This CDR3 is 13 amino acids long. With 3 bases clipped from V and 11 bases from J, the junction kept 7 bases outside the gene matches. Looked up from germline, CDR1 is MNHEY and CDR2 is SMNVEV (reference sequence). CDR3 nucleotide sequence: TGTGCCAGCAGTTTCCCCGGGACAGGGTTGGCTTTCTTT. It yields the protein CASSFPGTGLAFF.